Listed here is a single T cell receptor beta chain. No antigen is known for it. The CDR3 sequence is 15 residues long. Germline CDR1 reads SGHRS; CDR2 reads YFSETQ. The V end was cut by 3 bases, the J end by 7 bases, with 16 bases between. MiXCR was run by TCRdb on the reads, yielding one entry per CDR3 protein. Of some 940,000 distinct CDR3 sequences listed, more than 25% are singletons. This sample was taken from a study of T cell repertoires in cytomegalovirus infection. Whole-study context: Well-studied HLA-B-restricted CMV epitopes were used in the study alongside recently identified HLA-C-restricted ones. From public TCR beta signatures came an indication of both CMV infection and matching HLA type.

Study results and limitations: CMV-specific TCR beta clonotypes restricted by HLA-C were the ones dominating the ex vivo response. Adding up the frequency of public TCR beta families identified people who carried CMV plus the relevant HLA.

The material was cultured CD8+ T cells from PBMCs, obtained from culture after CMV antigen stimulation. The TCR was taken from a human donor in good health (CMV status not recorded). Some clones in this sample may be carry-over from other donors' samples. This sequence joins TRBV5-1 and TRBJ2-2, with D perhaps TRBD1 or TRBD2 (6 bases each). CDR3 nucleotide sequence: TGCGCCAGCAGCTCGGAGGGGGTCGTCGTCGGGGAGCTGTTTTTT. Residues: CASSSEGVVVGELFF.